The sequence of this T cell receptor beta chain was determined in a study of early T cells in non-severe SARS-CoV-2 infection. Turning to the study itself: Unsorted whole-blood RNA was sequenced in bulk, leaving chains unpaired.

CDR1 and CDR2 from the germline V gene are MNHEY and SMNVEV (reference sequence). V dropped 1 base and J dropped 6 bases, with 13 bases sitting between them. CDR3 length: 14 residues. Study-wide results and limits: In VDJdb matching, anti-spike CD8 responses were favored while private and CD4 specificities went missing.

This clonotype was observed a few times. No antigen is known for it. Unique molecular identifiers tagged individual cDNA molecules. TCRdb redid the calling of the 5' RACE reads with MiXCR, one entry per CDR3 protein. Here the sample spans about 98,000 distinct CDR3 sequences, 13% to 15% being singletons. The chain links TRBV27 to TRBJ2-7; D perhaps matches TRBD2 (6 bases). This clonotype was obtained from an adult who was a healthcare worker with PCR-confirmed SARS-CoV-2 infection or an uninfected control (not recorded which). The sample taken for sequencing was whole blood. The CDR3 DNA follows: TGTGCCAGCAGTTTATTGGGACTTACCCTCGAGCAGTACTTC. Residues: CASSLLGLTLEQYF.